Reported below is one T cell receptor (beta chain). Its antigen target is currently unknown. The record has no base qualities; no much larger clone is one base away. Collaborating institutions collected whole blood in K2EDTA tubes following their own protocols. For TCRbeta analysis, collaborators shipped samples in one of three forms: frozen whole blood, isolated PBMCs, or DNA extracted from either of those sample types. CDR1 GTSNPN and CDR2 SVGIG were looked up in the germline V gene (reference sequence). Trimming costs V 1 base and J 12 bases, and their ends lie 12 bases apart. The CDR3 numbers 12 residues from cysteine through phenylalanine. Kept here is only the CDR3 DNA, which spans 36 bases and is read in frame from base 1. TCRbeta CDR3 regions were amplified from genomic DNA by means of the immunoSEQ Assay, a bias-controlled multiplex PCR. Processing in the source paper ran as follows. Within the assay, amplification of reference gene primers was used to estimate how many nucleated cells each sample contained. To quantify the absolute abundance of each unique TCRbeta CDR3 rearrangement, sequence reads were collapsed and filtered. For each sample, productive Simpson clonality was calculated as the square root of Simpson's diversity index over productive rearrangements. Held by TCRdb, this immuneACCESS table contains in-frame sequences only and omits some clones. Under half of the omission traces to an unresolved V gene where checked; the cause of the rest is unknown. The V and J calls and clone size are taken from that table; D and trimming were inferred from the DNA. This sample gives under 200,000 clones in total; about 88% of them show up just once. The ten most abundant clones make up about 6.3% of the sample.

These data are taken from a study of blood T cell repertoires in COVID-19 (dated by TCRdb to about 2020). Regarding the research as a whole: The collaborator samples originated in the United States, Italy and Spain and spanned the acute and convalescent phases of COVID-19. Samples were obtained from the ongoing ImmuneRACE study (first 160 participants) and from some 1,200 subjects provided by 6 global collaborators. The dataset comprised deeply sampled blood TCRbeta repertoires from subjects exposed to, actively infected with, or recovered from COVID-19. The material from the prospective study consisted of cDNA or gDNA derived from T cells, B-cell-depleted T cells, or PBMCs. The repertoires were released in a freely available public database meant as a resource for research on the immune response to SARS-CoV-2. HLA class I and class II types, where available, came from metadata supplied by the sample provider rather than from assay-based typing. The sample metadata nearly always contained a de-identified subject ID, COVID-19 status, age in years and sex. The research as a whole found: The quantity of clinical and demographic metadata differed by source and by participant and was supplied without curation.

This TCR derives from a man aged 40-49 years with active or convalescent COVID-19. What was sequenced was peripheral blood. The chain couples TRBV30 to TRBJ1-4; 5 matching bases give a weak D call of TRBD1. The CDR3 region: CAWSDLKGQLFF. The nucleotide sequence reads TGTGCCTGGAGTGATTTGAAGGGGCAACTGTTTTTT.